Listed here are 3 T cell receptor beta chains from one sample, sequenced in a study of T-cell memory formation after mild COVID-19. Via MiXCR, TCRdb re-called the 5' RACE reads, giving one row per CDR3 protein. There are 250,000 to 300,000 distinct CDR3 sequences in the sample; roughly 15% occur only once, and roughly 25% lies in the top ten. Material: PBMCs or a T cell subset sorted from them (not recorded which). These receptors originate from a man younger than 35 who had mild COVID-19 (a few samples of this study predate the infection). Cell type and time point are not known.

This clonotype was picked up many times. V is TRBV4-3 and J is TRBJ2-2; a possible D gene is TRBD1 (5 bases). The V and J ends lost 0 bases and 6 bases respectively, with 8 bases between them. This CDR3 has 14 residues. Germline lookup yields CDR1 LGHNA and CDR2 YSLEER. CDR3 sequence: CASSQDPGSGELFF. In nucleotides, the CDR3 is TGCGCCAGCAGCCAAGATCCAGGGTCCGGGGAGCTGTTTTTT.

This clonotype occurred a few times. The J gene is TRBJ1-2, the V gene TRBV24-1; 9 nucleotides line up with TRBD1. Losses at the gene ends were 3 bases for V and 8 bases for J; bases not matched to a gene: 6. This CDR3 is 14 amino acids long. Germline V gene lookup returns CDR1 KGHDR and CDR2 SFDVKD. The chain's CDR3 is CATSDPGTGNGYTF. CDR3 coding DNA: TGTGCCACCAGTGATCCTGGGACAGGGAACGGCTACACCTTC.

This clonotype was seen many times. The CDR3 nucleotides are TGTGCCAGCAGCCCTTCTACGATCCATAGCAATCAGCCCCAGCATTTT. Translated: CASSPSTIHSNQPQHF. The chain links TRBV7-2 to TRBJ1-5, with no clear D. The CDR3 is 16 amino acids. Germline V gives CDR1 SGHTA, CDR2 FQGNSA. V lost 5 bases and J 0 bases, leaving 14 bases between the germline ends. Full variable domain (rest looked up from reference TRBV7-2 and TRBJ1-5): GAGVSQSPSNKVTEKGKDVELRCDPISGHTALYWYRQSLGQGLEFLIYFQGNSAPDKSGLPSDRFSAERTGGSVSTLTIQRTQQEDSAVYLCASSPSTIHSNQPQHFGDGTRLSIL.